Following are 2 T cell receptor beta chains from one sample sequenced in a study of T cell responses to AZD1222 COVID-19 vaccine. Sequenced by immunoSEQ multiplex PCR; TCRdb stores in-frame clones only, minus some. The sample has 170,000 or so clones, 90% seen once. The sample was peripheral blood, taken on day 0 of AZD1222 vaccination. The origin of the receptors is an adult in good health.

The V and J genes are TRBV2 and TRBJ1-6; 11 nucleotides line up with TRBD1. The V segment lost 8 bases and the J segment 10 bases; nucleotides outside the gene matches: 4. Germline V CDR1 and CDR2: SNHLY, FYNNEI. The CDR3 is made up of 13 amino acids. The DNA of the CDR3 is TGTGCCAGCCCCGGGACAGGGGGGTCACCCCTCCACTTT. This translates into CASPGTGGSPLHF.

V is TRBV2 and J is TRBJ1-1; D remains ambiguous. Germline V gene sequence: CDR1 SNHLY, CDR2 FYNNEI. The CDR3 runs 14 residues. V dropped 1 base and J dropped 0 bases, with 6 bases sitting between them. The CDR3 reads CASSEEQVNTEAFF. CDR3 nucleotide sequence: TGTGCCAGCAGTGAAGAGCAAGTGAACACTGAAGCTTTCTTT.